These 17 T cell receptor beta chains came from one sample sequenced in a study of blood T cell repertoires in COVID-19. Here immunoSEQ multiplex PCR was the method, and the copy in TCRdb shows in-frame clones only, minus some. The data contain 250,000 to 400,000 clones, approximately 88% of them seen just once; the ten biggest clones take up 1.6%. The material sequenced was peripheral blood. The receptors come from a woman aged 25 to 45 with COVID-19, enrolled during active disease.

The V gene is TRBV10-2, the J gene TRBJ2-3, with no clear D. With 0 bases removed from V and 6 bases from J, the gap between germline ends came to 7 bases. The CDR3 spans 13 residues. Looked up from germline, CDR1 is WSHSY and CDR2 is SAAADI. The CDR3 region has the DNA TGCGCCAGCAGTGAGTCGTCTTCGGATACGCAGTATTTT. Residues: CASSESSSDTQYF.

The rearrangement uses TRBV6-5 and TRBJ1-1, with D unresolved. CDR3 size: 15 residues. Trimming left V 0 bases short and J 5 bases short, with 13 bases between. Germline CDR1 MNHEY, CDR2 SVGAGI. As DNA, the CDR3 is TGTGCCAGCAGTTACTCACGGGTGAGAGGTACTGAAGCTTTCTTT. As protein: CASSYSRVRGTEAFF.

The chain uses TRBV7-6 and TRBJ1-2; D is unresolved. Germline CDR1 SGHVS, CDR2 FNYEAQ. CDR3 size: 10 residues. Trimming stripped 5 bases from V and 4 bases from J, with 2 bases between. CDR3 sequence: CASSLYGYTF. In nucleotides, the CDR3 is TGTGCCAGCAGCCTCTATGGCTACACCTTC.

V gene TRBV16 combines with J gene TRBJ1-2; D is uncertain. With 0 bases removed from V and 7 bases from J, the gap between germline ends came to 9 bases. The length of the CDR3 is 13 residues. CDR1 and CDR2 (germline): KGHSY, FQNENV. CDR3 sequence (DNA): TGTGCCAGCAGCCAATCCAACCGGGGTGGCTACACCTTC. This translates into CASSQSNRGGYTF. Looking up the rest from reference TRBV16 and TRBJ1-2 gives the full variable domain: GEEVAQTPKHLVRGEGQKAKLYCAPIKGHSYVFWYQQVLKNEFKFLISFQNENVFDETGMPKERFSAKCLPNSPCSLEIQATKLEDSAVYFCASSQSNRGGYTFGSGTRLTVV.

A single count supports this clone. The CDR3 loop is CASSFQITYNEQFF. DNA of the CDR3: TGTGCCAGCAGTTTCCAGATAACCTACAATGAGCAGTTCTTC. The V gene is TRBV28, the J gene TRBJ2-1, with D hard to call. CDR3 size: 14 residues. Germline lookup yields CDR1 MDHEN and CDR2 SYDVKM. V gave up 3 bases and J gave up 2 bases, with 8 bases separating them.

The J gene is TRBJ1-4, the V gene TRBV27, with TRBD1 as a possible D gene (5 bases). V lost 5 bases to trimming and J lost 2 bases, with 15 bases between them. CDR3 length equals 16 residues. Germline V lookup: CDR1 MNHEY, CDR2 SMNVEV (reference sequence). The CDR3: CASSLYGWGTNEKLFF. The CDR3 DNA sequence: TGTGCCAGCAGTCTGTATGGGTGGGGCACTAATGAAAAACTGTTTTTT.

This chain connects TRBV2 to TRBJ2-4, with D perhaps TRBD1 (5 bases). CDR3 length: 13 amino acids. CDR1 and CDR2 (germline): SNHLY, FYNNEI. Trimming left V 0 bases short and J 10 bases short, with 10 bases between. Here the CDR3 reads CASSEALGAIQYF. The CDR3 nucleotides are TGTGCCAGCAGTGAAGCGCTTGGGGCGATTCAGTACTTC.

V usage is TRBV28 and J usage is TRBJ1-2; the D is unclear. The CDR3 is made up of 16 amino acids. The V end was cut by 5 bases, the J end by 7 bases, with 23 bases between. Germline CDR1 and CDR2: MDHEN and SYDVKM. CDR3 protein: CASSKPRYKGGAGYTF. The CDR3 nucleotides are TGTGCCAGCAGTAAGCCCCGGTATAAGGGAGGAGCTGGCTACACCTTC.

The chain couples TRBV13 to TRBJ2-5; 11 nucleotides match TRBD2. The germline CDR1 and CDR2 sequences are PRHDT and FYEKMQ (reference sequence). The CDR3 runs to 14 residues. Trimming removed 5 bases from V and 4 bases from J; junction bases left unmatched: 3. CDR3 sequence: CASSVAGGVETQYF. The CDR3 region has the DNA TGTGCCAGCAGCGTAGCGGGGGGGGTAGAGACCCAGTACTTC.

This clone was counted between two and nine times. CDR3 in DNA: TGCAGTGCTAGTTGGGGAGGCAATCAGCCCCAGCATTTT. Its protein product is CSASWGGNQPQHF. J is TRBJ1-5 and V is TRBV20-1; no firm D call. Germline CDR1 reads DFQATT; CDR2 reads SNEGSKA (reference sequence). The CDR3 runs to 13 residues. V was pared by 3 bases and J by 2 bases, with 8 bases between.

This clone was detected once. This rearrangement joins TRBV6-1 to TRBJ2-7; D is perhaps TRBD1 (6 bases). The CDR3 sequence is 15 residues long. Germline CDR1 reads MNHNS; CDR2 reads SASEGT. The germline V and J ends were trimmed by 1 base and 4 bases, with 14 bases remaining between them. CDR3 residues: CASSEGYRASYEQYV. The DNA for the CDR3 is TGTGCCAGCAGTGAAGGGTACAGGGCATCTTACGAGCAGTACGTC.

The V gene is TRBV3-1 (or the pseudogene TRBV3-2), the J gene TRBJ1-1, with D uncertain. The CDR3 spans 17 residues. The germline V gene has CDR1 LGHDT and CDR2 YNNKEL (reference sequence). Trimming left V 4 bases short and J 0 bases short, with 18 bases between. CDR3 in amino acids: CASSPYYDRTMNTEAFF. CDR3 DNA: TGTGCCAGCAGCCCCTACTACGACCGAACTATGAACACTGAAGCTTTCTTT.

In DNA form, the CDR3 reads TGTGCCAGCAGCTTTACGAGGGATCTTGAGCAGTTCTTC. Translated: CASSFTRDLEQFF. The V and J genes are TRBV7-2 and TRBJ2-1; a weak D match, TRBD2 (5 bases). V was pared by 3 bases and J by 9 bases, with 12 bases between. Germline loops: CDR1 SGHTA, CDR2 FQGNSA. The length of the CDR3 is 13 residues. Full variable domain (remainder filled in from reference TRBV7-2 and TRBJ2-1): GAGVSQSPSNKVTEKGKDVELRCDPISGHTALYWYRQSLGQGLEFLIYFQGNSAPDKSGLPSDRFSAERTGGSVSTLTIQRTQQEDSAVYLCASSFTRDLEQFFGPGTRLTVL.

The J gene is TRBJ2-3, the V gene TRBV28; D remains ambiguous. Germline V gene sequence: CDR1 MDHEN, CDR2 SYDVKM. The germline V and J ends were trimmed by 4 bases and 0 bases, with 8 bases remaining between them. CDR3 size: 14 residues. CDR3 DNA: TGTGCCAGCAGTTCCCCTTCTAGCACAGATACGCAGTATTTT. It encodes CASSSPSSTDTQYF.

This chain connects TRBV6-5 to TRBJ1-5; possible D gene TRBD1, 6 bases. CDR1 is MNHEY, CDR2 SVGAGI, per germline. The CDR3 is 15 residues long. V lost 4 bases, J lost 7 bases, and 17 bases lay in between. The CDR3 sequence: CASSSGDLQGQPQHF. The CDR3 DNA is TGTGCCAGCAGTTCCGGGGACCTACAGGGCCAGCCCCAGCATTTT.

The chain carries TRBV5-1 and TRBJ2-2, with 8 bases that match TRBD2. Unmatched junction bases numbered 2, after V lost 4 bases and J lost 0 bases. CDR3 size: 15 residues. Germline V gene data show CDR1 as SGHRS and CDR2 as YFSETQ. Written as DNA, the CDR3 is TGCGCCAGCAGCGCGGGGGGCGCGAACACCGGGGAGCTGTTTTTT. Translating it yields CASSAGGANTGELFF.

The chain employs TRBV15 and TRBJ2-7; 8 bases agree with TRBD1. V gave up 3 bases and J gave up 2 bases; unmatched junction bases: 9. This CDR3 is built from 16 residues. CDR1 is LNHNV and CDR2 is YYDKDF in the germline V gene (reference sequence). The CDR3 loop is CATSRTHWTGTYEQYV. The CDR3 DNA sequence: TGTGCCACCAGCAGGACCCACTGGACAGGGACCTACGAGCAGTACGTC.